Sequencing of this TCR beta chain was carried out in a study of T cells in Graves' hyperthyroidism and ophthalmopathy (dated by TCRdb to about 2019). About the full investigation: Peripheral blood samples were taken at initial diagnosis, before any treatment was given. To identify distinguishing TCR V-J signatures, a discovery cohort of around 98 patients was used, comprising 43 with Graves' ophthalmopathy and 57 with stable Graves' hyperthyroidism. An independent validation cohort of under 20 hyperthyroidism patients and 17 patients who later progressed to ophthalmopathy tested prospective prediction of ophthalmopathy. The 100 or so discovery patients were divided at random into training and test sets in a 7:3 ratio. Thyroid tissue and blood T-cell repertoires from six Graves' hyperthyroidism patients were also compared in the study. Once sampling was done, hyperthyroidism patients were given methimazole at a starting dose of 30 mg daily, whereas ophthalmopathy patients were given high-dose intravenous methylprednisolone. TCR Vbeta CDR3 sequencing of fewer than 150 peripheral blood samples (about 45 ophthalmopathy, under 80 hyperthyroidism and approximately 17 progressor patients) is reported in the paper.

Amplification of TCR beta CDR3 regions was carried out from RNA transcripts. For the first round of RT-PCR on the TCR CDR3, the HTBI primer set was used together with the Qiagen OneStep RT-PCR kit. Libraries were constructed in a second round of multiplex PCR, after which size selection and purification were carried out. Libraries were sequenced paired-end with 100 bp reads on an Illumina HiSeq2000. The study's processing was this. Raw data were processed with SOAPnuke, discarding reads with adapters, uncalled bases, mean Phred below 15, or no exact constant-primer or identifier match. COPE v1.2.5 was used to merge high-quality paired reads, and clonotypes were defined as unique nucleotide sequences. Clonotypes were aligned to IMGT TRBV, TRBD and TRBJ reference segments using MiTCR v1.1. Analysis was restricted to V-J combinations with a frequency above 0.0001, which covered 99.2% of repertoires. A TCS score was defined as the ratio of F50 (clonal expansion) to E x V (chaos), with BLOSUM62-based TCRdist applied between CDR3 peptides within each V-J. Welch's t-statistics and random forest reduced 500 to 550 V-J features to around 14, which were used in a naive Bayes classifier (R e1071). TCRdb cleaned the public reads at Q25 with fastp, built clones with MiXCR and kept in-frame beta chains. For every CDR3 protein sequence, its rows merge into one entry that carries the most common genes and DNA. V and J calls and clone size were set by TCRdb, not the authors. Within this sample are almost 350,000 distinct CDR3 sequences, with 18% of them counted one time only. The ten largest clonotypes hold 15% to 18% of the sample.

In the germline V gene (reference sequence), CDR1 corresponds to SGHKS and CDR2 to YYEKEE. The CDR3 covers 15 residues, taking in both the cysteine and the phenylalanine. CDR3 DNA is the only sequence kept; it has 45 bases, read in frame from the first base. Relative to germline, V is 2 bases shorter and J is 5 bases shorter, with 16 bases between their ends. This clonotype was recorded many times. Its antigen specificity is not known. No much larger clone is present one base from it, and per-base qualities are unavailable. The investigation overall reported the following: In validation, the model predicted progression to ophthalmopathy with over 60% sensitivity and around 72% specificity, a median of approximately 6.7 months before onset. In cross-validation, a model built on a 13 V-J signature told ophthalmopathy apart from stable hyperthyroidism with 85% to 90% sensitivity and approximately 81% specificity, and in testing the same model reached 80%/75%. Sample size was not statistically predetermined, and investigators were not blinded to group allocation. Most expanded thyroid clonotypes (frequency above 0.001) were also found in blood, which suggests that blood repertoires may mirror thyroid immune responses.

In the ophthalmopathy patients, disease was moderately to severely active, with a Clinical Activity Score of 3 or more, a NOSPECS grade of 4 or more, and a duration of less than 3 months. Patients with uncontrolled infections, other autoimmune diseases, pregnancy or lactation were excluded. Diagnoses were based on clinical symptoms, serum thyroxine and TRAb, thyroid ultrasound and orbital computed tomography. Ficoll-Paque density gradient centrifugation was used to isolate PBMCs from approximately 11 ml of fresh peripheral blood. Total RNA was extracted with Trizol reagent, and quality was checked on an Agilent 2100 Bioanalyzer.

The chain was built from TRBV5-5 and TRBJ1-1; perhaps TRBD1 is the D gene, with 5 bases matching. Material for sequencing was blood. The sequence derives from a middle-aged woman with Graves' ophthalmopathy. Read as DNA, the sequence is TGTGCCAGCAGCTTTTATGGCAGGGCGGTTACTGAAGCTTTCTTT. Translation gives CASSFYGRAVTEAFF.